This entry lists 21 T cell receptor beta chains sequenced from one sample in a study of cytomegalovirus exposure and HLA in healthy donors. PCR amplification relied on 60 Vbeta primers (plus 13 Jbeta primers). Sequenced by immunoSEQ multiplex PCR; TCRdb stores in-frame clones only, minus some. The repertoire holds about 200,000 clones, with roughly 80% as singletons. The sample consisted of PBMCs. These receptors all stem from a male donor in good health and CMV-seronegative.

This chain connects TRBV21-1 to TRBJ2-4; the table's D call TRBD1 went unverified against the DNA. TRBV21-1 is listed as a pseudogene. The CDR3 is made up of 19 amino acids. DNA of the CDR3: TGTGCCAGCAGCAAAGAGGACAGGGAATACCCGGAGGCCAAAAACATTCAGTACTTC. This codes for CASSKEDREYPEAKNIQYF.

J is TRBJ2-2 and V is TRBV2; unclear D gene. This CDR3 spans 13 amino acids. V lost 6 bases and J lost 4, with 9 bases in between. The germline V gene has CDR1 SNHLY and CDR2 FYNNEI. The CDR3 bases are TGTGCCAGCAGCCTCTCCTTCACCGGGGAGCTGTTTTTT. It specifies CASSLSFTGELFF.

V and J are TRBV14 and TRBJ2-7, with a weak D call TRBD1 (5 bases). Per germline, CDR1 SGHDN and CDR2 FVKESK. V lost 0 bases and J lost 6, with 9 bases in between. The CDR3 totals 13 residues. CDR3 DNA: TGTGCCAGCAGCCAAGATGGTAGGGGCGAGCAGTACTTC. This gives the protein CASSQDGRGEQYF. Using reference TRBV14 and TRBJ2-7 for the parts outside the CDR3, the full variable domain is EAGVTQFPSHSVIEKGQTVTLRCDPISGHDNLYWYRRVMGKEIKFLLHFVKESKQDESGMPNNRFLAERTGGTYSTLKVQPAELEDSGVYFCASSQDGRGEQYFGPGTRLTVT.

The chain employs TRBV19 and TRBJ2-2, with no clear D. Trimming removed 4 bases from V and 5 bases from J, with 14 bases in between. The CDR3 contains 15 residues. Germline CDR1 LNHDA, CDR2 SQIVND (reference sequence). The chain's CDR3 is CASSKPARSTGELFF. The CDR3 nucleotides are TGTGCCAGTAGTAAACCTGCCCGTAGTACCGGGGAGCTGTTTTTT. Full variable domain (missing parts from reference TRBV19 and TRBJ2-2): DGGITQSPKYLFRKEGQNVTLSCEQNLNHDAMYWYRQDPGQGLRLIYYSQIVNDFQKGDIAEGYSVSREKKESFPLTVTSAQKNPTAFYLCASSKPARSTGELFFGEGSRLTVL.

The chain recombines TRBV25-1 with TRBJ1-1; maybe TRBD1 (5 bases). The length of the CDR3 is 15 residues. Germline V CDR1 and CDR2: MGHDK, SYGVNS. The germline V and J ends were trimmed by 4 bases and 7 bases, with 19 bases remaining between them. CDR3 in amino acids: CASSGRDWGDNEAFF. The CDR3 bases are TGTGCCAGCAGTGGACGGGATTGGGGGGATAATGAAGCTTTCTTT.

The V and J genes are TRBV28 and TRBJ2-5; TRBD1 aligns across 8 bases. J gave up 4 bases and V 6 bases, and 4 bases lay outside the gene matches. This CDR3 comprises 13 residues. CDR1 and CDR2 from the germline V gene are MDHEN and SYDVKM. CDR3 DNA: TGTGCCAGCAGCCGGACAGGGCGAGAGACCCAGTACTTC. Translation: CASSRTGRETQYF.

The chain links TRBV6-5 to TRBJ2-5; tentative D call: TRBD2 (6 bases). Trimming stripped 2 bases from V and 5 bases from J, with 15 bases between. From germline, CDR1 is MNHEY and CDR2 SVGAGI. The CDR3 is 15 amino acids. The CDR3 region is CASSYVGTSVETQYF. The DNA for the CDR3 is TGTGCCAGCAGTTACGTGGGGACTTCGGTGGAGACCCAGTACTTC.

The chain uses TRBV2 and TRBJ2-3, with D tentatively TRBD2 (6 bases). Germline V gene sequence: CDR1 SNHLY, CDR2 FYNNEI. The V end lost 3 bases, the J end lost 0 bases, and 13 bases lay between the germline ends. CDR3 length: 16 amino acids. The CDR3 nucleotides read TGTGCCAGCAGTGACCCTTACAGCGGGAGCACAGATACGCAGTATTTT. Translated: CASSDPYSGSTDTQYF.

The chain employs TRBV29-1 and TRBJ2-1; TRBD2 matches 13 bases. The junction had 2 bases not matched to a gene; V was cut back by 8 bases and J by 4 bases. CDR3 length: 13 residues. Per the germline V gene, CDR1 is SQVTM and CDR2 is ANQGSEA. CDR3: CSSGLAGYNEQFF. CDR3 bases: TGCAGCTCGGGACTAGCGGGATACAATGAGCAGTTCTTC.

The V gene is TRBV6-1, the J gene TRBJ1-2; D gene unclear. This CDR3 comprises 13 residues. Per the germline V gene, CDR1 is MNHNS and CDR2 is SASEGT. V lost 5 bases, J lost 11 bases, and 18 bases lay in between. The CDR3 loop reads CASSYTGNQRYTF. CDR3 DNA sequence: TGTGCCAGCAGTTATACCGGGAACCAAAGGTACACCTTC.

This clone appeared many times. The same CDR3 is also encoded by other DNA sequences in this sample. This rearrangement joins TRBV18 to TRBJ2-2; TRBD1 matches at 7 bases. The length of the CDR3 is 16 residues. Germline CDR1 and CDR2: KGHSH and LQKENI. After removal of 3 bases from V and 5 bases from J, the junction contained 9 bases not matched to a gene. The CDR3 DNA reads TGTGCCAGCTCACCTCTGGCAGGGGGAGAAACCGGGGAGCTGTTTTTT. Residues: CASSPLAGGETGELFF.

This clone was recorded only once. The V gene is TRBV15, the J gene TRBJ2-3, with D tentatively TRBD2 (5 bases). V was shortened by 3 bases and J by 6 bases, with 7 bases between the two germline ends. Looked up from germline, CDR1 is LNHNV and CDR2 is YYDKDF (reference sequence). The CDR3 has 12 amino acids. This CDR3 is CATSSRGDTQYF. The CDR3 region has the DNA TGTGCCACCAGCAGTCGAGGGGATACGCAGTATTTT.

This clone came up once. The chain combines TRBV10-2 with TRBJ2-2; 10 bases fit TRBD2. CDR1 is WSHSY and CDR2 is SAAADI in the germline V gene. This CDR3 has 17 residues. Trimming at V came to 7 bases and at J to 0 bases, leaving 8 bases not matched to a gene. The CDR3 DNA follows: TGCGCCAGCATCCGGACTAGCGGCTACTCGAACACCGGGGAGCTGTTTTTT. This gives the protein CASIRTSGYSNTGELFF.

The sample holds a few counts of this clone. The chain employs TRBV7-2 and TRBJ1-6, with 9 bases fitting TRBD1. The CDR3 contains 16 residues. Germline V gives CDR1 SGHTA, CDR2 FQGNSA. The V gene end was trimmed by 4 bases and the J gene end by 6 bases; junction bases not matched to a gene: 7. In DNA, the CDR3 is TGTGCCAGCAGCTCAGCCGGGACAGGGAGTAATTCACCCCTCCACTTT. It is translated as CASSSAGTGSNSPLHF.

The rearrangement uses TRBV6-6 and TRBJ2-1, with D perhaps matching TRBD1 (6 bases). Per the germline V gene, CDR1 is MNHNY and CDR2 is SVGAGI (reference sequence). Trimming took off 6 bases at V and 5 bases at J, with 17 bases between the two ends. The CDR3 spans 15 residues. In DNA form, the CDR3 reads TGTGCCAGCAGGAACTTCCGGGACAAAGACAATGAGCAGTTCTTC. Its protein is CASRNFRDKDNEQFF.

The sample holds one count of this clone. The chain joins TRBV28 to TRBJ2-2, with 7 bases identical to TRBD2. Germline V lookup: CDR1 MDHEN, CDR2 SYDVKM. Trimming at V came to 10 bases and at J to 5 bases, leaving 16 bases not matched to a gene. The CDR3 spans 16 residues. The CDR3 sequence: CANVCPGLILTGELFF. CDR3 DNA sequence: TGTGCCAACGTGTGCCCGGGACTAATCCTGACCGGGGAGCTGTTTTTT.

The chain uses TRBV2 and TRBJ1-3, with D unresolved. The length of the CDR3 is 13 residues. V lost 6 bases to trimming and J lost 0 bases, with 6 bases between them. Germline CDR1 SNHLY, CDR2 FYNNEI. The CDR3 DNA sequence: TGTGCCAGCAGGGAGGGCTCTGGAAACACCATATATTTT. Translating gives CASREGSGNTIYF.

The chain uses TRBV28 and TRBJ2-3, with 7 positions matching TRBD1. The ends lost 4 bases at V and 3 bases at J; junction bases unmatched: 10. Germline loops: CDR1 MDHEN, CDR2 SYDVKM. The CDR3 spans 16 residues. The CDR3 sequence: CASSSPGTVGTDTQYF. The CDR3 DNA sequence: TGTGCCAGCAGTTCTCCTGGGACAGTTGGAACAGATACGCAGTATTTT.

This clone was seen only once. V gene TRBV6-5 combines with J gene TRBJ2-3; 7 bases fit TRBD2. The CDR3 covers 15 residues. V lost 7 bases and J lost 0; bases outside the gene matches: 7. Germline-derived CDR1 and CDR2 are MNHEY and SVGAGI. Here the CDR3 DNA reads TGTGCCAGCACCGATAGCGGGCGAAGCACAGATACGCAGTATTTT. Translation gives CASTDSGRSTDTQYF.

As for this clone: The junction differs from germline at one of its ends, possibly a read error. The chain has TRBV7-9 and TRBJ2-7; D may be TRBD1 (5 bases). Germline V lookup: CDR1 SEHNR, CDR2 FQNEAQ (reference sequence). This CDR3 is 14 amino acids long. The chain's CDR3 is CSSSPAGIGYEQYF. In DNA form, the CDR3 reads TGTTCCAGCAGCCCAGCAGGGATAGGCTACGAGCAGTACTTC. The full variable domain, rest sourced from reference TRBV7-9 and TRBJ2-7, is DTGVSQNPRHKITKRGQNVTFRCDPISEHNRLYWYRQTLGQGPEFLTYFQNEAQLEKSRLLSDRFSAERPKGSFSTLEIQRTEQGDSAMYLCSSSPAGIGYEQYFGPGTRLTVT.

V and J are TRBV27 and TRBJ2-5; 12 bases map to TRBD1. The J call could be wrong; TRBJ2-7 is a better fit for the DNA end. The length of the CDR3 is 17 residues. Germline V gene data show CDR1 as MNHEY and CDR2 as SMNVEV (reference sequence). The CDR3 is CASSLYPGTGGMYEQYF. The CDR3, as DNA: TGTGCCAGCAGTTTATACCCCGGGACAGGGGGCATGTACGAGCAGTACTTC.